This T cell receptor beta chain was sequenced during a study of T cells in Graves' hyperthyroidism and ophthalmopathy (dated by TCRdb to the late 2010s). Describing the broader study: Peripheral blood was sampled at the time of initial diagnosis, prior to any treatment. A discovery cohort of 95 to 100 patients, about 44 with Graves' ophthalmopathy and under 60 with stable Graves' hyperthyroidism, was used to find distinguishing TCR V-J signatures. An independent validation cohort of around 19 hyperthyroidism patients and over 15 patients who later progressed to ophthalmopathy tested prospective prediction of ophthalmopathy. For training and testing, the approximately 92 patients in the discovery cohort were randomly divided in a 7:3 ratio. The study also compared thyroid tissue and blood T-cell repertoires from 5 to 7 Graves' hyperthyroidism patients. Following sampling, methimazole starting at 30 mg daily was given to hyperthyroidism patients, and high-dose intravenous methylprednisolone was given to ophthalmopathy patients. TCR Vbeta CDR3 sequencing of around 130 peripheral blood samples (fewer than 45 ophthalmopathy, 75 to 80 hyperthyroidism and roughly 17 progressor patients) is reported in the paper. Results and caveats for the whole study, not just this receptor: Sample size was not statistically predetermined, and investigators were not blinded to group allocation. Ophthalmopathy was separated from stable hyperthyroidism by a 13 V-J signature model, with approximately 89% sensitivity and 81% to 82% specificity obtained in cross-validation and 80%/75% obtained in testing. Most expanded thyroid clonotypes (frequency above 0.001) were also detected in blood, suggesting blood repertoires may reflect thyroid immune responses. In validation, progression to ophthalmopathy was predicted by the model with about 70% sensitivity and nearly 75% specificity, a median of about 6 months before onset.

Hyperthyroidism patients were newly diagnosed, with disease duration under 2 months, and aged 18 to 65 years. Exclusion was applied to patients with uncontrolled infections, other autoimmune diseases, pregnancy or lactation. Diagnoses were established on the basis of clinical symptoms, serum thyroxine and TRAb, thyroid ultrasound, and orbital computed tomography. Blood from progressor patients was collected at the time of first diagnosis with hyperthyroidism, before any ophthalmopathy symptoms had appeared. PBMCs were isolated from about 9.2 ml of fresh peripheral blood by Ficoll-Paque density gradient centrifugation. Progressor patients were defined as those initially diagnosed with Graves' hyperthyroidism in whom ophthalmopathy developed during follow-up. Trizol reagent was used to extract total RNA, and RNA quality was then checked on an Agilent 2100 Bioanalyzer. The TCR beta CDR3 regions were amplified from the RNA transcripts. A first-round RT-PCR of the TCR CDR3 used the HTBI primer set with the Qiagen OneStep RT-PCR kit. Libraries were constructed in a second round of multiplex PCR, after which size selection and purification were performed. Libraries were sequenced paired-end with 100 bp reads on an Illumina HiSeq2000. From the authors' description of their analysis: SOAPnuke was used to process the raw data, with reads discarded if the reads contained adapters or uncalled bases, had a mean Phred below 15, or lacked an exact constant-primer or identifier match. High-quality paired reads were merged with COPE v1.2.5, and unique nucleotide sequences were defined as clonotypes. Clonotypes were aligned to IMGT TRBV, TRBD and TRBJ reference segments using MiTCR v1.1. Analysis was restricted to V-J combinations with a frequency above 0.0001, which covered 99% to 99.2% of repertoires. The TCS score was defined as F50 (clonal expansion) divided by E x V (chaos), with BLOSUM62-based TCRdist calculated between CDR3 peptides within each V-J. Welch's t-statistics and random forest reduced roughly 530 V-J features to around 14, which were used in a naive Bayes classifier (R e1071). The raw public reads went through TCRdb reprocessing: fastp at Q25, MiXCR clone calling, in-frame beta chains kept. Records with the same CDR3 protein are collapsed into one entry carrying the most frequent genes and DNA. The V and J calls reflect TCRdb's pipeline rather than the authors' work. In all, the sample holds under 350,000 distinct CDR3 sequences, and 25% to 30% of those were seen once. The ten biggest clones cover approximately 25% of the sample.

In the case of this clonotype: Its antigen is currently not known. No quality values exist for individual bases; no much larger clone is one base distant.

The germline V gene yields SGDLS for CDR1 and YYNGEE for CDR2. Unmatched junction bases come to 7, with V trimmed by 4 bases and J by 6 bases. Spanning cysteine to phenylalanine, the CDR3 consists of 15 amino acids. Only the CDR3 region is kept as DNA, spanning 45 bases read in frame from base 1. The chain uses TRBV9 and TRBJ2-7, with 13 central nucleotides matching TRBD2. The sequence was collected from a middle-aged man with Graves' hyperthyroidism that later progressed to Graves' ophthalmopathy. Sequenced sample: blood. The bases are TGTGCCAGCAGCCCCCGGACTAGCGGGAGTGGCGAGCAGTACTTC. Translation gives CASSPRTSGSGEQYF.